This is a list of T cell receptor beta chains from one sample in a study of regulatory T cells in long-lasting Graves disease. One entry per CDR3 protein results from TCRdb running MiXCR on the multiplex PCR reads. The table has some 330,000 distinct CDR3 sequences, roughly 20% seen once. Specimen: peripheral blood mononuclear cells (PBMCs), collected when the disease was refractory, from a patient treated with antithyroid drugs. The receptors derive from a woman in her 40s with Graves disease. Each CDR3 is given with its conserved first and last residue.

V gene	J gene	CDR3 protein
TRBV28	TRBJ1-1	CASSTGTSSFF
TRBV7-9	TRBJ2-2	CASPVLAGTNTGELFF
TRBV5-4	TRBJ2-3	CASSPTRSGSGTDTQYF
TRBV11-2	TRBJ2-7	CASSYRGGGFRAYEQYF
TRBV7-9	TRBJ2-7	CASSLAGTSLHYEQYF
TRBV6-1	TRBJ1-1	CASSPLVGMDTEAFF
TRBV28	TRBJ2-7	CASSPRSLADSYEQYF
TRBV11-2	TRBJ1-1	CASSLAGQIEAFF
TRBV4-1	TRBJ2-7	CASSQDLAASGRLGEQYF
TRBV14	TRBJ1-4	CASSQVARSGSQKLFF
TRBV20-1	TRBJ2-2	CSARGTDTGELFF
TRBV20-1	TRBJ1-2	CSAWGRAPGGYTF
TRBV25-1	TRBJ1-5	CASSGPYSNQPQHF
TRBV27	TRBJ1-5	CASSLFRGSNQPQHF
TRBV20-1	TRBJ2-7	CSASDRSSYEQYF
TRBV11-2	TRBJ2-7	CASSLGWGAKRIDEQYF
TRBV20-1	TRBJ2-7	CSARELRYEQYF
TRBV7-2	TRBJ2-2	CASSLGGTQLSGELFF
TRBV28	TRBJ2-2	CASSQADKGGELFF
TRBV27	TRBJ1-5	CASSWYSNQPQHF
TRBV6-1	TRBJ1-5	CASSDVPQPQHF
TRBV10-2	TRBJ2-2	CASSEPGRGGELFF
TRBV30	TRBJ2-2	CAWSFGGNPGELFF
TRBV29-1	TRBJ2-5	CSVDRGRETQYF
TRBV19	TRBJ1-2	CASSTQLPTNYGYTF